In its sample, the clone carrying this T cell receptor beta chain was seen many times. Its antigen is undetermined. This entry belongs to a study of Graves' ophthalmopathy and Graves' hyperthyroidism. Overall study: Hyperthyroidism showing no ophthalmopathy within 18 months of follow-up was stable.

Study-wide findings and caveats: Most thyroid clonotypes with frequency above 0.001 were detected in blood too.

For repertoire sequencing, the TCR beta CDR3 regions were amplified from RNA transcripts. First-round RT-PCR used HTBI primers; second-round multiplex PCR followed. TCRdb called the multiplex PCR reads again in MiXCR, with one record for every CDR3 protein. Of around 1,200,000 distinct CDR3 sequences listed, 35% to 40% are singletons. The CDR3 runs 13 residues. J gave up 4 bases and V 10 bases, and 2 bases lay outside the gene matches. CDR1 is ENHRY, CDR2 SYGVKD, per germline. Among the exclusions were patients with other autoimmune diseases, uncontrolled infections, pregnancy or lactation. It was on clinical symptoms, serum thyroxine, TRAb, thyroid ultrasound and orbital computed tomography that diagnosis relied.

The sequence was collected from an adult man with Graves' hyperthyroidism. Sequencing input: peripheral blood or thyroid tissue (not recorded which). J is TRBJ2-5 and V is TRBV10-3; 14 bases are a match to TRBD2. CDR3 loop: CATGLAGGETQYF. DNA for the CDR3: TGTGCCACAGGACTAGCGGGGGGAGAGACCCAGTACTTC.